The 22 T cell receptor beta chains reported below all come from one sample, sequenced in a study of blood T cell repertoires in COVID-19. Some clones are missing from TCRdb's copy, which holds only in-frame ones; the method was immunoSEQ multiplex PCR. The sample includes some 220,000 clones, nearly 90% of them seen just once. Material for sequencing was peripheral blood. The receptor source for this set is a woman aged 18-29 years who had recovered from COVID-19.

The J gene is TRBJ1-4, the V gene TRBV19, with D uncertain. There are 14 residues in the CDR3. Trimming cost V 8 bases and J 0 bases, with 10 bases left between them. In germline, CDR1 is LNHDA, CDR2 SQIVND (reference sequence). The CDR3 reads CASDNSPTNEKLFF. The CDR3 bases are TGTGCCAGTGATAACAGCCCAACTAATGAAAAACTGTTTTTT.

The CDR3, as DNA: TGTGCCTGGAGTGTCAGGGCCACCGGGGAGCTGTTTTTT. Residues: CAWSVRATGELFF. The genes are TRBV30 and TRBJ2-2; D is perhaps TRBD1 (5 bases). Germline V gene data show CDR1 as GTSNPN and CDR2 as SVGIG (reference sequence). The germline V and J ends were trimmed by 0 bases and 4 bases, with 6 bases remaining between them. The CDR3 sequence is 13 residues long.

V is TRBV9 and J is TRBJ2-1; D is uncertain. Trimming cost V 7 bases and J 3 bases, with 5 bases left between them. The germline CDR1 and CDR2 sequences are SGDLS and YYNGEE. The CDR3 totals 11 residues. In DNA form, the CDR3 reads TGTGCCAGCGGCCTCTACAATGAGCAGTTCTTC. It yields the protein CASGLYNEQFF.

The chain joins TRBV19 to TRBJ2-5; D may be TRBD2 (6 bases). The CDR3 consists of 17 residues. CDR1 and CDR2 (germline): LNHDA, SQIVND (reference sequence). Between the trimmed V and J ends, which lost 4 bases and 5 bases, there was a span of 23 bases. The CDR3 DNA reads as TGTGCCAGTAGTAACCGCCGGGACTCGAGATTTGGGGAGACCCAGTACTTC. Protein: CASSNRRDSRFGETQYF.

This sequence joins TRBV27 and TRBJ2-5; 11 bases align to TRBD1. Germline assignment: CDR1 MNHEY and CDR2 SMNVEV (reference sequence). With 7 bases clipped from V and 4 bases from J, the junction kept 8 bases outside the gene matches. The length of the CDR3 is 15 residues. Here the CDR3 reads CASTGTGGILETQYF. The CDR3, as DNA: TGTGCCAGCACCGGGACAGGGGGAATCTTAGAGACCCAGTACTTC.

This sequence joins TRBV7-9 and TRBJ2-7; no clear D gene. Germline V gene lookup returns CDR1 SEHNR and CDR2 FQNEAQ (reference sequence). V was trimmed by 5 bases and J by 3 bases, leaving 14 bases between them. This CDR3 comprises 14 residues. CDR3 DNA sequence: TGTGCCAGCAGCCCCGGTCCCGCAAACTACGAGCAGTACTTC. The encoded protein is CASSPGPANYEQYF.

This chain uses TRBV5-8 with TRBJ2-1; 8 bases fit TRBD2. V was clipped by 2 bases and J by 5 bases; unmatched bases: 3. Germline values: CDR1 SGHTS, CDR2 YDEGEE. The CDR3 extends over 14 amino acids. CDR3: CASSLLAVDNEQFF. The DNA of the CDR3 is TGTGCCAGCAGCTTACTAGCGGTGGACAATGAGCAGTTCTTC.

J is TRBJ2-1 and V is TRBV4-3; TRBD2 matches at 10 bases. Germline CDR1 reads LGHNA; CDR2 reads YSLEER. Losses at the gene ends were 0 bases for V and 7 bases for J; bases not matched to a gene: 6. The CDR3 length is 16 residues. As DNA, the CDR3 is TGCGCCAGCAGCCAAGAGCCTAGCGGGAGTTGGAATGAGCAGTTCTTC. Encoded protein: CASSQEPSGSWNEQFF.

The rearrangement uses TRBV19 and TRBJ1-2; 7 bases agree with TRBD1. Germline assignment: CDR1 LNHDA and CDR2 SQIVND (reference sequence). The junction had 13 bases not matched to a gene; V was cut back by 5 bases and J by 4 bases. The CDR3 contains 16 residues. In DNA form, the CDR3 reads TGTGCCAGTAGTTCGGACAGGTGGGGAACCTCCTATGGCTACACCTTC. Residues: CASSSDRWGTSYGYTF.

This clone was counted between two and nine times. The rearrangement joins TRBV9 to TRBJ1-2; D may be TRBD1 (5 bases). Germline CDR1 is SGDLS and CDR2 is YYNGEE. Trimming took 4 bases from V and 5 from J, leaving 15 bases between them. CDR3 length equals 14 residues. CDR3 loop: CASSPTGGSYGYTF. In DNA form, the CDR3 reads TGTGCCAGCAGCCCCACGGGGGGGAGTTATGGCTACACCTTC.

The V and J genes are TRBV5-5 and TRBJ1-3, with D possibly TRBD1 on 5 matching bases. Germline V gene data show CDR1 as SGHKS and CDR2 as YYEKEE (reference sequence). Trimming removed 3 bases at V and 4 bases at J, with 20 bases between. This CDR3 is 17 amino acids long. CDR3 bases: TGTGCCAGCAGCTACCGACCCTCGGGGGGATCCGGAAACACCATATATTTT. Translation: CASSYRPSGGSGNTIYF.

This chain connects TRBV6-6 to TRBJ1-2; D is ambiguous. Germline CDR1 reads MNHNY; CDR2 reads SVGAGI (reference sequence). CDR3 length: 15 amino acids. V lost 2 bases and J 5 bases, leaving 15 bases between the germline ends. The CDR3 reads CASSYREGSEYGYTF. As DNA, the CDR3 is TGTGCCAGCAGTTACCGCGAGGGATCAGAGTATGGCTACACCTTC.

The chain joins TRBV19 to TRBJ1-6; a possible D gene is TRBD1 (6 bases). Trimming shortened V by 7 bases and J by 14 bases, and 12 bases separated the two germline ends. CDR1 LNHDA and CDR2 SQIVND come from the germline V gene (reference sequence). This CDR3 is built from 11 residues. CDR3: CASMTGRSLHF. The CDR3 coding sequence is TGTGCCAGTATGACAGGCAGATCCCTCCACTTT.

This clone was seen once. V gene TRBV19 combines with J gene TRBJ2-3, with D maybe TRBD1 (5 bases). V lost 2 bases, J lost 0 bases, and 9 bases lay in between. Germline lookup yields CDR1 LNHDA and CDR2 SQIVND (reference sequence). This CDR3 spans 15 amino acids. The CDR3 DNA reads TGTGCCAGTAGTATACTGGGGCCGAGCACAGATACGCAGTATTTT. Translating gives CASSILGPSTDTQYF.

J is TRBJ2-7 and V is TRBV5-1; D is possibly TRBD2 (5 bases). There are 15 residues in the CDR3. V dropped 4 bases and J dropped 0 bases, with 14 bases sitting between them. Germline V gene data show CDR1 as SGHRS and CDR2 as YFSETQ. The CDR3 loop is CASSPGLKSSYEQYF. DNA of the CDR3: TGCGCCAGCAGCCCTGGACTCAAATCCTCCTACGAGCAGTACTTC.

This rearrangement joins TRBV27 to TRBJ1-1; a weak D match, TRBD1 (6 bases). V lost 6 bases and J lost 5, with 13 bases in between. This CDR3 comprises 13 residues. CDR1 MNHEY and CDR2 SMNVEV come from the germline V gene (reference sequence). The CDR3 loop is CASRKGVGTEAFF. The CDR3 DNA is TGTGCCAGCAGGAAGGGGGTAGGGACTGAAGCTTTCTTT.

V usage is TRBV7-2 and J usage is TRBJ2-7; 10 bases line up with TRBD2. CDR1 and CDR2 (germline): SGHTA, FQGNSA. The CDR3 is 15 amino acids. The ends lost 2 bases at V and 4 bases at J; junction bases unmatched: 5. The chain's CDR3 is CASSLTPSGSYEQYF. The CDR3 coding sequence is TGTGCCAGCAGCTTAACCCCTAGCGGGAGTTACGAGCAGTACTTC.

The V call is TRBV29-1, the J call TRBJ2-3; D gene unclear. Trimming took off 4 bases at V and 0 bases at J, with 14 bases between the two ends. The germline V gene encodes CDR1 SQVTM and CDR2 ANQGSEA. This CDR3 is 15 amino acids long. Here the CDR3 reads CSVVHLVRSTDTQYF. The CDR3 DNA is TGCAGCGTTGTACACCTTGTGAGGAGCACAGATACGCAGTATTTT.

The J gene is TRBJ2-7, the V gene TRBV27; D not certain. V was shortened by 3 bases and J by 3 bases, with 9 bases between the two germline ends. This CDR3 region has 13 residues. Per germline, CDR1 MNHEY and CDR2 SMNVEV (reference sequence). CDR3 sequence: CASSLRPNYEQYF. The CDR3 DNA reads TGTGCCAGCAGTTTGAGGCCGAACTACGAGCAGTACTTC.

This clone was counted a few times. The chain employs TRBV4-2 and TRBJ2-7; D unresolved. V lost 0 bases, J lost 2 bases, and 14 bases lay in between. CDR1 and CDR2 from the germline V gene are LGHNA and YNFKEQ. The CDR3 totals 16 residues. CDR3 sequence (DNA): TGTGCCAGCAGCCAAGATGTGCCTAGTAGGACCTACGAGCAGTACTTC. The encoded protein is CASSQDVPSRTYEQYF.

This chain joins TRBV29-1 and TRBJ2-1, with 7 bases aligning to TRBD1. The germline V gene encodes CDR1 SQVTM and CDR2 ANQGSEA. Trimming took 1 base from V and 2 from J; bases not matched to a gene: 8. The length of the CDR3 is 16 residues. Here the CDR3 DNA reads TGCAGCGTTGAAGGTCTCGTCCAGGGGGCCTACAATGAGCAGTTCTTC. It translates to CSVEGLVQGAYNEQFF.

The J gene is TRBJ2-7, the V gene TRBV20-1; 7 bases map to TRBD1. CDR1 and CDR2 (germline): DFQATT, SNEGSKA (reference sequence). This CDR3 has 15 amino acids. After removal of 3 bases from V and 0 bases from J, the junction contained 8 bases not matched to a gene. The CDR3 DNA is TGCAGTGCTAGTAGGACAGGTGGGGCCTCCTACGAGCAGTACTTC. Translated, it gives CSASRTGGASYEQYF.